This paragraph reports one TCR beta chain. This entry belongs to a study of PD-L1 blockade in urothelial cancer. Study summary: Patients had undergone 0 to 3 prior chemotherapy regimens. Blood samples had a median of approximately 150,000 T cells.

Spike-ins of synthetic TCR analog templates went into each PCR. Method: immunoSEQ multiplex PCR; TCRdb's copy keeps in-frame clones and lacks some. The sample holds 90,000 to 120,000 clones, about 90% seen once. The specimen comprised PBMCs, sampled around atezolizumab (anti-PD-L1) treatment. This sequence originates from a woman older than 75 with urothelial cancer.

The CDR3 region is CALGLAGSDTQYF. The CDR3 nucleotides are TGTGCCCTGGGACTAGCGGGATCAGATACGCAGTATTTT. The V gene is TRBV5-4, the J gene TRBJ2-3; 13 bases agree with TRBD2. The V and J ends lost 10 bases and 4 bases, in that order; junction bases with no gene match: 3. There are 13 residues in the CDR3. In germline, CDR1 is SGHNT, CDR2 YYREEE (reference sequence).